This T cell receptor beta chain was retrieved from a study of shared clonotypes between healthy human individuals. Study-wide results and caveats: Clonotype sharing across donors was expected to vary with sequencing depth.

Cells designated naive CD8 were CD45RO-negative and were positively selected for CCR7, with terminally differentiated effector memory CD45RA+ cells excluded. Repertoires were generated with immunoSEQ multiplex PCR, while TCRdb's copy carries only in-frame clones and drops some. The data contain roughly 810,000 clones, approximately 96% of them seen just once; the ten biggest clones take up about 0.25%. The V end was cut by 2 bases, the J end by 0 bases, with 8 bases between. This CDR3 spans 15 amino acids. Germline V gene sequence: CDR1 SGHTA, CDR2 FQGNSA. This clone was found a few times. Its antigen is not identified.

The sequence came from a man aged 25-45 years in good health. The chain carries TRBV7-2 and TRBJ2-1; the D gene is possibly TRBD2 (5 bases). Sequencing was performed on naive CD8+ T cells sorted from blood. This CDR3 reads CASSLWGDSYNEQFF. As DNA, the CDR3 is TGTGCCAGCAGCTTATGGGGAGACTCCTACAATGAGCAGTTCTTC. Looking up the rest from reference TRBV7-2 and TRBJ2-1 gives the full variable domain: GAGVSQSPSNKVTEKGKDVELRCDPISGHTALYWYRQSLGQGLEFLIYFQGNSAPDKSGLPSDRFSAERTGGSVSTLTIQRTQQEDSAVYLCASSLWGDSYNEQFFGPGTRLTVL.